The entry below gives a single T cell receptor (beta chain) sequence along with its context. The record originates from a study of blood T cell repertoires in COVID-19. On the study more broadly: Acute-phase and convalescent COVID-19 samples originated in the United States, Italy and Spain.

TCRdb's table, derived via immunoSEQ multiplex PCR, lists solely in-frame clones and lacks some. The data show fewer than 250,000 clones, about 80% seen once. Enrolled through a virtual design, the participants were between roughly 18 and 95 years of age and came from about two dozen US areas. Clinical histories supplied by participants themselves formed the basis of cohort assignment. Donors of Cohort 3 who recovered were those that had two negative PCRs, clearance, or symptom resolution. The sample comprised PBMCs or T cells enriched from blood (not recorded which). The sequence was collected from a man aged 60 to 75 who had recovered from COVID-19.

The CDR3, as DNA: TGTGCCAGCAGCTCAGGAACAGGGGGCTTGGAGACCCAGTACTTC. Translating it yields CASSSGTGGLETQYF. This chain uses TRBV7-6 with TRBJ2-5, with 9 bases lining up with TRBD1. V lost 4 bases, J lost 5 bases, and 8 bases stayed unmatched. Germline V gene lookup returns CDR1 SGHVS and CDR2 FNYEAQ. The CDR3 loop spans 15 amino acids.